A selection of T cell receptor beta chains follows, all from one sample in a study of neurological immune-mediated disorders. TCRdb ran MiXCR on the 5' RACE reads and lists one entry per CDR3 protein. This sample has about 43,000 distinct CDR3 sequences, with roughly an eighth found just once. Sequenced sample: PBMCs. The source of these receptors is a female donor in good health. Both conserved end residues are trimmed from each CDR3. The order of the fields is clone size, V gene, CDR3 protein. Size values are once, few and many counts, or a class for expanded clones, and some rows have none.

>many|TRBV20-1
SAIASGNEQF
>many|TRBV7-9
ASSLRSLKSYEQY
>many|TRBV7-9
ASRAIWDYGYT
>many|TRBV5-1
ASSLNPGQNTEAF
>many|TRBV6-2/TRBV6-3
ASSYTVGGGSYNEQF
>many|TRBV20-1
SARRDRESMAEQY
>many|TRBV6-2/TRBV6-3
ASSYTSRGETQY
>many|TRBV25-1
ASRWGETQY
>many|TRBV3-1
ASSQDWLYEQY
>many|TRBV9
ASSLGPSGGRTDTQY
>many|TRBV12-3/TRBV12-4
ASSPAGGGNTEAF
>many|TRBV5-1
ASSLRTGGSYNEQF
>many|TRBV20-1
SAREPGGSYNEQF
>many|TRBV6-5
ASRTIGGLAAYEQY
>many|TRBV5-1
ASSLATVNTGELF
>many|TRBV20-1
SARAGRDQLQY
>many|TRBV18
ASSPGETVAYEQY
>many|TRBV7-9
ASSIGTASNQPQH
>many|TRBV29-1
SAGLAGVRNEQF
>many|TRBV12-3/TRBV12-4
ASSPHRNSNQPQH
>many|TRBV15
ATSRGGISNQPQH
>many|TRBV7-2
ASSLGRGDEQF
>many|TRBV7-7
ASSLEQYNEQF
>few|TRBV7-9
ASSPPSGTEAF
>many|TRBV12-3/TRBV12-4
ASSSRSTGANVLT
>many|TRBV9
ASSVTGTTYEQY
>.|TRBV5-1
ASSLYPGTYYGYT
>many|TRBV11-2
ASSSVSYNSPLH
>many|TRBV6-5
ASSYPTSGRRGTGELF
>many|TRBV5-1
ASSPGTNTGELF
>few|TRBV12-3/TRBV12-4
ASSLRAGGIGEAF
>many|TRBV5-1
ASSRDSSSGNTIY
>many|TRBV5-5
ASSLLPGQITAYGYT
>many|TRBV10-1
ASSSGPSSYEQY
>many|TRBV20-1
SARDMTGGNTEAF
>many|TRBV29-1
SVRRQSSGVDTQY
>.|TRBV12-3/TRBV12-4
ASSLRRMWGQRGAEAF
>many|TRBV10-3
AISEEGIENTEAF
>many|TRBV12-3/TRBV12-4
ASSKRDIGKETQY
>many|TRBV24-1
ATSTGTSGGSGEQF
>many|TRBV2
AARGTGYNSPLH
>many|TRBV25-1
ASSALSTGTAF
>many|TRBV6-5
ASSYSTGRTEAF
>many|TRBV5-6
ASSLGPGGDNEQF
>.|TRBV18
ASFPGTGNYGYT
>few|TRBV5-1
ASSPAQGYGYT
>many|TRBV15
ATSRARGPAVSYEQY
>many|TRBV6-5
ASSPFNRNTEAF
>many|TRBV2
ASSEALGVGGYT
>many|TRBV7-9
ASSPDLAGYGYT
>many|TRBV24-1
ATSDITRGNEQY
>many|TRBV14
ASSQARGQRTEAF
>many|TRBV7-9
ASSSKGTDNTGELF
>many|TRBV7-9
ASSRRQFSGANVLT
>few|TRBV7-2
ASSPQPWTGSAEAF
>many|TRBV7-9
ASSSEVGSGYT